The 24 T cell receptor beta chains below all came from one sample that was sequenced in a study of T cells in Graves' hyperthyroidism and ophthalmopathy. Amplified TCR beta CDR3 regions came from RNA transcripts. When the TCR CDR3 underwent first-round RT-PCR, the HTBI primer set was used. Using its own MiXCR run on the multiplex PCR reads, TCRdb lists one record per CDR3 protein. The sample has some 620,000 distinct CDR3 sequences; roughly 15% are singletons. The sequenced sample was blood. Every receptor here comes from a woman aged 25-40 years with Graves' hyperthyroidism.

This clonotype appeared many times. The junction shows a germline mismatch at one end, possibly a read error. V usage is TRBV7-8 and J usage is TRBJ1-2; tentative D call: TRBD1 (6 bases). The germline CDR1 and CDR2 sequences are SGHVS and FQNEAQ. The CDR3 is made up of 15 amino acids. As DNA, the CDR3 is TGTGCCAGCAGTTTAGCCCGGACAGTGAACTATGGCTACACCTTC. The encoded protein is CASSLARTVNYGYTF.

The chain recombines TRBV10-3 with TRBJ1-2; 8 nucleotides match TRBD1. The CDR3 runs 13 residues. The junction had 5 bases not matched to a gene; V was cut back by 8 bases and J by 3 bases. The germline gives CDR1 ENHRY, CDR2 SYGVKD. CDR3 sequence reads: CAILGQGDYGYTF. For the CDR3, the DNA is TGTGCCATCCTCGGACAGGGAGACTATGGCTACACCTTC.

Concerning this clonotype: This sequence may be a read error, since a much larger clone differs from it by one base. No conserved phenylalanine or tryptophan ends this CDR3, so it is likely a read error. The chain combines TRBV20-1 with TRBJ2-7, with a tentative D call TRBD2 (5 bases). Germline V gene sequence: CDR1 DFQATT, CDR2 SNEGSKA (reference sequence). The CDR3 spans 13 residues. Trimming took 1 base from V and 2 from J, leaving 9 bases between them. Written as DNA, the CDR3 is TGCAGTGCTAGAGGGGGAGTTCCCTACGAGCAGTACCTC. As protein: CSARGGVPYEQYL.

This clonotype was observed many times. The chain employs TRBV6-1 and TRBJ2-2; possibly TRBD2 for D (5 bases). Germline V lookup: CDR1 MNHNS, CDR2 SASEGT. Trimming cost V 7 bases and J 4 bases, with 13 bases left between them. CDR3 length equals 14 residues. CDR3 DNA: TGTGCCAGCAAGGAGGAAATGAGCACCGGGGAGCTGTTTTTT. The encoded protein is CASKEEMSTGELFF.

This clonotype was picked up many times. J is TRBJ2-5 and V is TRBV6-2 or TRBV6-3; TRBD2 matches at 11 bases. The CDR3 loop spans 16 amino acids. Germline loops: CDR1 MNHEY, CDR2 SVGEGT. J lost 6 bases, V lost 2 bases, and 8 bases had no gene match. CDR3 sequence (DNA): TGTGCCAGCAGTTACCCTGTAGCGGGAGGGCCAAAGACCCAGTACTTC. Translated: CASSYPVAGGPKTQYF.

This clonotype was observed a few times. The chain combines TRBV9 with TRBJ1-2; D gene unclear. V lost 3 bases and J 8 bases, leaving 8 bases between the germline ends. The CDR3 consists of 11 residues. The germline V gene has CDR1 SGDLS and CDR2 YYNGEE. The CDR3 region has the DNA TGTGCCAGCAGCGGTTTCAGGGGCTACACCTTC. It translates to CASSGFRGYTF.

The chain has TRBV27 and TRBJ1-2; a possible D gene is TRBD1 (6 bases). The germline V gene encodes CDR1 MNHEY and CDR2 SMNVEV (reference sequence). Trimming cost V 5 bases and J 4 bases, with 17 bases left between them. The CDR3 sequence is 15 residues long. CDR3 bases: TGTGCCAGCAGTCCGAGGGGGGGGGCGGGCTATGGCTACACCTTC. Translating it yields CASSPRGGAGYGYTF.

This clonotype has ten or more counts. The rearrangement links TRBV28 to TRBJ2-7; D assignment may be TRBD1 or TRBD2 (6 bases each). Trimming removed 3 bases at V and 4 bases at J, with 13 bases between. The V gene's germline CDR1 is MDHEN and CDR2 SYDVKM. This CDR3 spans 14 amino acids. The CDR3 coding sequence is TGTGCCAGCAGTTTCAGGGGAGGTCAGTACGAGCAGTACTTC. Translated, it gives CASSFRGGQYEQYF.

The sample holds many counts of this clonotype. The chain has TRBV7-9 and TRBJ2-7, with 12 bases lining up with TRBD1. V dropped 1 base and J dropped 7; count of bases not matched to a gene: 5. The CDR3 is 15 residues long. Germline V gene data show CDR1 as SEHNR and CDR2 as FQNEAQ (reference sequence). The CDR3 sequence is CASSLVGTGGSEQYF. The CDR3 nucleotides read TGTGCCAGCAGCTTAGTAGGGACAGGGGGCTCGGAGCAGTACTTC.

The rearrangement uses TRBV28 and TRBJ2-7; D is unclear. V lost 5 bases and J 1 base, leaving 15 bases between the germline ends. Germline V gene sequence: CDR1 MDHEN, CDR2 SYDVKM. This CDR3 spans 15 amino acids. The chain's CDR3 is CASSKDPVGSYEQYF. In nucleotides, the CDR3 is TGTGCCAGCAGTAAGGATCCAGTGGGTTCCTACGAGCAGTACTTC.

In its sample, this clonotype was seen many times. The CDR3 nucleotides are TGTGCCAGCAGCTTAGAACCGGGACTAGCGGGAGTGGTTTTGGGGAATGAGCAGTTCTTC. It specifies CASSLEPGLAGVVLGNEQFF. The chain carries TRBV7-3 and TRBJ2-1, with 14 bases lining up with TRBD2. Trimming cost V 2 bases and J 7 bases; bases outside gene matches: 16. The germline CDR1 and CDR2 sequences are SGHTA and FQGTGA. This CDR3 spans 20 amino acids.

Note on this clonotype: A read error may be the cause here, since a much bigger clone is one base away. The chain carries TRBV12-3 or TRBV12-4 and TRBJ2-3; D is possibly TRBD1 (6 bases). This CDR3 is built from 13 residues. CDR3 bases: TGTGCCAGCAGTTTTCAGCAGACAGGTACGCAGTATTTT. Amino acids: CASSFQQTGTQYF.

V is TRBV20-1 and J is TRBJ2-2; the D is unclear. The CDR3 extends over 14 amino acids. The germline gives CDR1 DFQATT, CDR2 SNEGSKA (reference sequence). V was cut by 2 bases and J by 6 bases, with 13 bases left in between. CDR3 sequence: CSARIVGYAGELFF. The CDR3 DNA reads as TGCAGTGCTAGAATAGTGGGATACGCCGGGGAGCTGTTTTTT.

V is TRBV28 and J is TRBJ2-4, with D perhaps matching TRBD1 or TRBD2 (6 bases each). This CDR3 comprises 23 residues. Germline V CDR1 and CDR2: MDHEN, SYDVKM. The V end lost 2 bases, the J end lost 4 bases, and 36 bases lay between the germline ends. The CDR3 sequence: CASSLLDRPGDTYLPFGKNIQYF. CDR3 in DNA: TGTGCCAGCAGTTTACTCGACCGCCCGGGGGACACCTACCTGCCCTTCGGAAAAAACATTCAGTACTTC.

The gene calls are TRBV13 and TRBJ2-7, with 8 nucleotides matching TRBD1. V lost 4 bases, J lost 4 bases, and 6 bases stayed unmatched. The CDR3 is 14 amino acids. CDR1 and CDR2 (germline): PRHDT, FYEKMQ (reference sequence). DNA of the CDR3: TGTGCCAGCAGCTCCAGGGGGCTTCCGTACGAGCAGTACTTC. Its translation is CASSSRGLPYEQYF. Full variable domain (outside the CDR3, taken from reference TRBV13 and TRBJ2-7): AAGVIQSPRHLIKEKRETATLKCYPIPRHDTVYWYQQGPGQDPQFLISFYEKMQSDKGSIPDRFSAQQFSDYHSELNMSSLELGDSALYFCASSSRGLPYEQYFGPGTRLTVT.

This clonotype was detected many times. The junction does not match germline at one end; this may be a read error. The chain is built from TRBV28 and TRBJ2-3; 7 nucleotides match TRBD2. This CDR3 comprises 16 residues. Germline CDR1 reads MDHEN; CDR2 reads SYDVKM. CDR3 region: CASGLLSLADTDTQYF. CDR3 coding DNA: TGTGCCAGCGGTTTACTAAGCCTAGCGGACACAGATACGCAGTATTTT.

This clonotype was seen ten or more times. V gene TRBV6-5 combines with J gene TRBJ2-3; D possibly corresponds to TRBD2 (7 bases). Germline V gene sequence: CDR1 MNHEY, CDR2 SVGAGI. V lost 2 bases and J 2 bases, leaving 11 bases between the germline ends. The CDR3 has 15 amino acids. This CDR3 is CASSYGGAHTDTQYF. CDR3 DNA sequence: TGTGCCAGCAGTTACGGGGGGGCCCACACAGATACGCAGTATTTT.

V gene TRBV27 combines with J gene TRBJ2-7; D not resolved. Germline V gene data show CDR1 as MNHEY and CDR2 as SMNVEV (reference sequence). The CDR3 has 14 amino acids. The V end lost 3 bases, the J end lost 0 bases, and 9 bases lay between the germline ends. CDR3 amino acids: CASSLTPDSYEQYF. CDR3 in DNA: TGTGCCAGCAGTTTGACGCCAGACTCCTACGAGCAGTACTTC.

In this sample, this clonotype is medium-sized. This CDR3 reads CASSFGTSGTQETQYF. CDR3 coding DNA: TGTGCCAGCAGTTTCGGGACTAGCGGGACCCAAGAGACCCAGTACTTC. The genes are TRBV28 and TRBJ2-5; TRBD2 matches at 13 bases. V shed 3 bases and J 1 base; nucleotides not matched to a gene: 2. The CDR3 spans 16 residues. Germline V gene data show CDR1 as MDHEN and CDR2 as SYDVKM.

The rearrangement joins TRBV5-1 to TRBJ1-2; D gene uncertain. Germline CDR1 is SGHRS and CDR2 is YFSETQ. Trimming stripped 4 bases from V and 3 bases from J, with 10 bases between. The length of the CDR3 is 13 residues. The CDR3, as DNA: TGCGCCAGCAGCCCCTCCACCGACTATGGCTACACCTTC. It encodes CASSPSTDYGYTF.

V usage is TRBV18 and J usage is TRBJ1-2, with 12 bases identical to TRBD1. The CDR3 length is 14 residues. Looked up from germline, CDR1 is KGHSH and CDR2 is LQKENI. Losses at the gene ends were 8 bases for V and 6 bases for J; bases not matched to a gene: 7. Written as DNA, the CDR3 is TGTGCCAGCAGTGCGGGGACAGGGGGCGATGGCTACACCTTC. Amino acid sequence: CASSAGTGGDGYTF. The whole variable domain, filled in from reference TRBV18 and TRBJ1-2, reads NAGVMQNPRHLVRRRGQEARLRCSPMKGHSHVYWYRQLPEEGLKFMVYLQKENIIDESGMPKERFSAEFPKEGPSILRIQQVVRGDSAAYFCASSAGTGGDGYTFGSGTRLTVV.

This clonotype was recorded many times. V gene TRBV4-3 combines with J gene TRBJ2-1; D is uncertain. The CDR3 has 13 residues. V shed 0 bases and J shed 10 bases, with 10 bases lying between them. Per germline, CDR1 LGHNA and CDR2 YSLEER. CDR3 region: CASSQEVRREQFF. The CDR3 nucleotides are TGCGCCAGCAGCCAAGAAGTACGGCGGGAGCAGTTCTTC.

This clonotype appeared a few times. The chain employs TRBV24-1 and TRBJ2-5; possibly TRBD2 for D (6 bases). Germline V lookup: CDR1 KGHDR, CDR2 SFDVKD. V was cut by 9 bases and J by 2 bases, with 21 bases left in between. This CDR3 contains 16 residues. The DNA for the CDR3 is TGTGCCACCTCCCTAAGCGGAGGGTTAGGTCAAGAGACCCAGTACTTC. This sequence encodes CATSLSGGLGQETQYF.

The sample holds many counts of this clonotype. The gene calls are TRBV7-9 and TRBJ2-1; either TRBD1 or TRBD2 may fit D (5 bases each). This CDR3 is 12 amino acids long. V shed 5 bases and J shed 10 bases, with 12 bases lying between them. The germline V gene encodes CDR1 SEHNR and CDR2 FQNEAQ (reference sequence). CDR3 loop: CASSLGTAEQFF. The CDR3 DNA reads TGTGCCAGCAGCCTAGGGACCGCCGAGCAGTTCTTC.